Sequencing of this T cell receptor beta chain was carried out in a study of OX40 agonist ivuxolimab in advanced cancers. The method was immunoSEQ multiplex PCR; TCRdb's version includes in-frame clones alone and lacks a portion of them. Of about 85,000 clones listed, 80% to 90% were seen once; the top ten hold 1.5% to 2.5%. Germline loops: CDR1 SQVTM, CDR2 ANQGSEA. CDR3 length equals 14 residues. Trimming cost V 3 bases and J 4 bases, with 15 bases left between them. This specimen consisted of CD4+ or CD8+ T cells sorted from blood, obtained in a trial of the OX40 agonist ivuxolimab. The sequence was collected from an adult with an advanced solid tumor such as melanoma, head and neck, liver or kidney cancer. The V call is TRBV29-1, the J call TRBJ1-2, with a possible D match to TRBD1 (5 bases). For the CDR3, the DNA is TGCAGCGTTGACAGGGCGGTTGGGGCCTATGGCTACACCTTC. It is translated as CSVDRAVGAYGYTF.